This T cell receptor beta chain came from a study of cytomegalovirus exposure and HLA in healthy donors. With 60 Vbeta and 13 Jbeta primers, the PCR was carried out. Per the original data handling: Later, an analysis found about 77 million unique TCR beta chains, and 9.5 million to 11 million of these were shared. Clones were sequenced by immunoSEQ multiplex PCR, and TCRdb holds only the in-frame ones, with some missing. D and trimming come from the DNA, and the V and J calls and clone size come from that table. Here the sample spans under 150,000 clones, more than 75% being singletons. This clone was picked up one time. Its matching antigen is unknown. Study-wide results and limits: A later analysis by the authors found several of the most significant clusters apparently linked to common viral pathogens.

This TCR was sampled from a middle-aged woman in good health and CMV-seropositive. Sequenced sample: PBMCs.

The CDR3 is CSVEDRGNEKLFF. CDR3 DNA sequence: TGCAGCGTTGAGGACAGGGGGAACGAAAAACTGTTTTTT. The J gene is TRBJ1-4, the V gene TRBV29-1; 10 nucleotides agree with TRBD1. The V gene's germline CDR1 is SQVTM and CDR2 ANQGSEA. V shed 3 bases, J shed 8 bases, and the junction held 3 bases outside the gene matches. The CDR3 is 13 residues long.